One and the same sample provided the 28 T cell receptor beta chains below, sequenced in a study of CD8 T cells in ankylosing spondylitis. MiXCR, run by TCRdb on the 5' RACE reads, gives a single entry per CDR3 protein. The sample has around 180,000 distinct CDR3 sequences; 18% are singletons. Sequencing input: blood, either unsorted or a sorted T cell fraction (not recorded which). The receptors originated from a male donor aged 10-35 years with ankylosing spondylitis or in good health (not recorded which).

In this sample, this clonotype turned up a few times. V is TRBV7-2 and J is TRBJ2-7; the match to TRBD1 covers 8 bases. V trimming: 4 bases; J trimming: 3 bases; junction bases outside the gene matches: 5. CDR1 is SGHTA and CDR2 is FQGNSA in the germline V gene. The CDR3 is made up of 14 amino acids. The CDR3 region is CASSSTGTGYEQYF. The CDR3 coding sequence is TGTGCCAGCAGCTCTACCGGGACAGGCTACGAGCAGTACTTC.

This clonotype was counted at least ten times. This chain uses TRBV12-3 or TRBV12-4 with TRBJ2-5, with D perhaps TRBD2 (5 bases). The CDR3 has 13 residues. The V gene lost 3 bases and the J gene lost 5 bases, with 10 bases spanning the gap. CDR3 DNA sequence: TGTGCCAGCAGTTTCGGGATTGGGGAGACCCAGTACTTC. The encoded protein is CASSFGIGETQYF.

This clonotype was recorded many times. The chain carries TRBV6-4 and TRBJ1-2; 7 nucleotides agree with TRBD1. V trimming: 6 bases; J trimming: 6 bases; junction bases outside the gene matches: 7. Germline V gene lookup returns CDR1 MRHNA and CDR2 SNTAGT. The CDR3 has 13 residues. CDR3 sequence (DNA): TGTGCCAGCAGCCCACAGGGGATAGATGGCTACACCTTC. Residues: CASSPQGIDGYTF.

This clonotype occurred many times. The chain links TRBV6-1 to TRBJ2-1; 9 nucleotides align to TRBD2. Germline CDR1 is MNHNS and CDR2 is SASEGT. V dropped 6 bases and J dropped 7; count of bases not matched to a gene: 10. The CDR3 contains 15 residues. CDR3: CASSLKGLAVNEQFF. The CDR3 DNA sequence: TGTGCCAGCAGCCTAAAGGGACTAGCCGTTAATGAGCAGTTCTTC.

This clonotype was observed at least ten times. The genes are TRBV12-3 or TRBV12-4 and TRBJ1-1; D possibly corresponds to TRBD1 (5 bases). The CDR3 length is 14 residues. Trimming shortened V by 4 bases and J by 1 base, and 10 bases separated the two germline ends. CDR3 DNA: TGTGCCAGCAGTTCCGCCGGGGGGAACACTGAAGCTTTCTTT. This encodes CASSSAGGNTEAFF.

V usage is TRBV5-1 and J usage is TRBJ2-7, with unresolved D. Looked up from germline, CDR1 is SGHRS and CDR2 is YFSETQ. V shed 0 bases and J shed 3 bases, with 13 bases lying between them. This CDR3 comprises 15 residues. The CDR3 loop is CASSLVVGMSYEQYF. In DNA form, the CDR3 reads TGCGCCAGCAGCTTGGTTGTGGGGATGAGCTACGAGCAGTACTTC.

This clonotype was counted many times. This chain joins TRBV2 and TRBJ2-3; 9 nucleotides align to TRBD1. Looked up from germline, CDR1 is SNHLY and CDR2 is FYNNEI. CDR3 length: 14 amino acids. Trimming removed 8 bases from V and 7 bases from J; junction bases left unmatched: 10. The CDR3 spells CASGPGQGRNTQYF. DNA of the CDR3: TGTGCCAGCGGTCCGGGACAGGGAAGGAATACGCAGTATTTT.

This clonotype was seen repeatedly, ten times or more. V gene TRBV24-1 combines with J gene TRBJ2-2; D is uncertain. The CDR3 covers 13 residues. V lost 3 bases, J lost 6 bases, and 7 bases lay in between. Germline values: CDR1 KGHDR, CDR2 SFDVKD. CDR3 nucleotide sequence: TGTGCCACCAGTGATCGGCTATCCGGGGAGCTGTTTTTT. Its translation is CATSDRLSGELFF.

There are a few counts of this clonotype. The V call is TRBV6-2 or TRBV6-3, the J call TRBJ2-1; D is uncertain. CDR1 is MNHEY, CDR2 SVGEGT, per germline. V gave up 4 bases and J gave up 0 bases, with 10 bases separating them. This CDR3 is built from 15 residues. The CDR3 nucleotides read TGTGCCAGCAGTTCTACACTGAGCTCCTACAATGAGCAGTTCTTC. It is translated as CASSSTLSSYNEQFF.

This clonotype was seen ten or more times. The rearrangement links TRBV12-3 or TRBV12-4 to TRBJ1-5; D gene uncertain. CDR3 length: 17 amino acids. The germline V and J ends were trimmed by 6 bases and 0 bases, with 18 bases remaining between them. The CDR3 loop reads CASSHGRGKYSNQPQHF. The CDR3 DNA follows: TGTGCCAGCAGCCATGGGAGAGGGAAATATAGCAATCAGCCCCAGCATTTT.

This clonotype came up many times. The J gene is TRBJ2-3, the V gene TRBV3-1; D unclear. The germline V gene has CDR1 LGHDT and CDR2 YNNKEL (reference sequence). This CDR3 spans 12 amino acids. The V end lost 2 bases, the J end lost 6 bases, and 6 bases lay between the germline ends. CDR3 in amino acids: CASSQRPDTQYF. In DNA form, the CDR3 reads TGTGCCAGCAGCCAACGCCCGGATACGCAGTATTTT.

This clonotype was recorded many times. The genes are TRBV7-9 and TRBJ1-3, with TRBD1 matching over 7 bases. Trimming cost V 5 bases and J 2 bases; bases outside gene matches: 9. The germline V gene encodes CDR1 SEHNR and CDR2 FQNEAQ (reference sequence). The CDR3 runs 16 residues. CDR3 in DNA: TGTGCCAGCAGCACCCACACCACAGGGGCTGGAAACACCATATATTTT. Its protein product is CASSTHTTGAGNTIYF.

There are many counts of this clonotype. The chain couples TRBV5-1 to TRBJ2-7; D is ambiguous. Trimming removed 4 bases at V and 3 bases at J, with 11 bases between. This CDR3 has 13 residues. The germline V gene encodes CDR1 SGHRS and CDR2 YFSETQ. CDR3 in amino acids: CASSPPQVYEQYF. As DNA, the CDR3 is TGCGCCAGCAGCCCCCCACAAGTCTACGAGCAGTACTTC.

The chain recombines TRBV10-3 with TRBJ2-2; D uncertain. The CDR3 extends over 14 amino acids. The V end lost 7 bases, the J end lost 0 bases, and 9 bases lay between the germline ends. The V gene's germline CDR1 is ENHRY and CDR2 SYGVKD. CDR3 DNA: TGTGCCATCAATGCACAGCCGAACACCGGGGAGCTGTTTTTT. It yields the protein CAINAQPNTGELFF.

This clonotype came up many times. V is TRBV6-2 or TRBV6-3 and J is TRBJ2-2, with TRBD2 matching over 8 bases. The CDR3 covers 15 residues. CDR1 is MNHEY and CDR2 is SVGEGT in the germline V gene. After removal of 4 bases from V and 3 bases from J, the junction contained 4 bases not matched to a gene. CDR3 in DNA: TGTGCCAGCAGTTTGGGGACTAGATACACCGGGGAGCTGTTTTTT. Encoded protein: CASSLGTRYTGELFF.

This clonotype has a count of ten or more. This rearrangement joins TRBV9 to TRBJ2-7; 12 positions agree with TRBD2. The trim removed 5 bases at V and 6 bases at J, leaving 6 bases unmatched. Germline V gene sequence: CDR1 SGDLS, CDR2 YYNGEE. The CDR3 contains 14 residues. This CDR3 reads CASRLAGGGVEQYF. CDR3 nucleotide sequence: TGTGCCAGCAGACTAGCGGGAGGAGGGGTCGAGCAGTACTTC.

In this sample, this clonotype turned up many times. The V gene is TRBV19, the J gene TRBJ2-4; the D is unclear. The CDR3 is made up of 11 amino acids. Trimming shortened V by 7 bases and J by 14 bases, and 15 bases separated the two germline ends. Per the germline V gene, CDR1 is LNHDA and CDR2 is SQIVND (reference sequence). CDR3 nucleotide sequence: TGTGCCAGTAAAACTCTTGAGGTGGAGTACTTC. Protein: CASKTLEVEYF. Filled out from reference TRBV19 and TRBJ2-4, the complete variable domain reads DGGITQSPKYLFRKEGQNVTLSCEQNLNHDAMYWYRQDPGQGLRLIYYSQIVNDFQKGDIAEGYSVSREKKESFPLTVTSAQKNPTAFYLCASKTLEVEYFGAGTRLSVL.

Ten or more counts support this clonotype. The chain recombines TRBV18 with TRBJ1-1; no clear D. The CDR3 is 16 residues long. Trimming stripped 6 bases from V and 0 bases from J, with 17 bases between. Germline V CDR1 and CDR2: KGHSH, LQKENI. CDR3 coding DNA: TGTGCCAGCTCCTTCAACGCCCCGGCCTTGAACACTGAAGCTTTCTTT. This codes for CASSFNAPALNTEAFF.

The chain uses TRBV6-2 or TRBV6-3 and TRBJ2-7; 8 positions match TRBD2. Germline CDR1 and CDR2: MNHEY and SVGEGT. The CDR3 extends over 13 amino acids. Trimming cost V 2 bases and J 3 bases; bases outside gene matches: 0. The CDR3 loop reads CASSYAGGYEQYF. CDR3 DNA sequence: TGTGCCAGCAGTTACGCGGGAGGCTACGAGCAGTACTTC.

The rearrangement uses TRBV29-1 and TRBJ2-7; D gene uncertain. The CDR3 extends over 11 amino acids. V was cut by 7 bases and J by 3 bases, with 10 bases left in between. Germline V gene data show CDR1 as SQVTM and CDR2 as ANQGSEA. CDR3 in amino acids: CSAHENYEQYF. The CDR3 DNA reads as TGCAGCGCCCACGAAAACTACGAGCAGTACTTC.

The table lists this clonotype with many counts. This chain connects TRBV7-2 to TRBJ2-3; the match to TRBD2 covers 7 bases. V shed 3 bases and J 1 base; nucleotides not matched to a gene: 4. CDR3 length: 15 residues. Per germline, CDR1 SGHTA and CDR2 FQGNSA. This chain's CDR3 is CASSFPAGGTDTQYF. The CDR3 nucleotides read TGTGCCAGCAGCTTCCCCGCGGGAGGCACAGATACGCAGTATTTT.

This clonotype was recorded at least ten times. The V and J genes are TRBV25-1 and TRBJ1-1; weak D call: TRBD1 (5 bases). Per the germline V gene, CDR1 is MGHDK and CDR2 is SYGVNS. The CDR3 sequence is 17 residues long. V lost 1 base and J lost 4, with 19 bases in between. In DNA form, the CDR3 reads TGTGCCAGCAGTGAATTAGACAGAAACTCCCTGGGCACTGAAGCTTTCTTT. Its translation is CASSELDRNSLGTEAFF.

This clonotype has at least ten counts. This chain joins TRBV11-2 and TRBJ2-1; D perhaps matches TRBD2 (6 bases). Deletions cut 3 bases from V and 7 bases from J, with 13 bases between. Germline V lookup: CDR1 SGHAT, CDR2 FQNNGV. The CDR3 runs to 14 residues. CDR3 sequence: CASSFREPRNEQFF. CDR3 bases: TGTGCCAGCAGCTTTCGGGAGCCTCGGAATGAGCAGTTCTTC. The full variable domain, its missing parts supplied by reference TRBV11-2 and TRBJ2-1, is EAGVAQSPRYKIIEKRQSVAFWCNPISGHATLYWYQQILGQGPKLLIQFQNNGVVDDSQLPKDRFSAERLKGVDSTLKIQPAKLEDSAVYLCASSFREPRNEQFFGPGTRLTVL.

This clonotype was counted ten times or more. The V call is TRBV7-9, the J call TRBJ2-1; D is ambiguous. There are 13 residues in the CDR3. Germline V gives CDR1 SEHNR, CDR2 FQNEAQ (reference sequence). The V end was cut by 1 base, the J end by 6 bases, with 7 bases between. The CDR3 loop is CASSLVISNEQFF. As DNA, the CDR3 is TGTGCCAGCAGCTTAGTTATCAGCAATGAGCAGTTCTTC.

This clonotype was counted ten times or more. V and J are TRBV10-3 and TRBJ2-3, with 9 nucleotides matching TRBD2. The germline V gene encodes CDR1 ENHRY and CDR2 SYGVKD. J gave up 0 bases and V 3 bases, and 10 bases lay outside the gene matches. The CDR3 length is 18 residues. The CDR3 here is CAISEGAGGTFSTDTQYF. The CDR3 bases are TGTGCCATCAGTGAAGGAGCGGGAGGAACATTTAGCACAGATACGCAGTATTTT.

This clonotype was observed many times. The chain recombines TRBV9 with TRBJ2-7, with 15 bases identical to TRBD2. V trimming: 0 bases; J trimming: 5 bases; junction bases outside the gene matches: 6. Germline CDR1 SGDLS, CDR2 YYNGEE. The CDR3 is 17 residues long. The CDR3 spells CASSVDGTSGRINEQYF. The CDR3 DNA is TGTGCCAGCAGCGTAGATGGGACTAGCGGGAGGATCAACGAGCAGTACTTC.

In this sample, this clonotype turned up a few times. This chain connects TRBV9 to TRBJ1-1, with D unclear. The V and J ends lost 0 bases and 0 bases respectively, with 6 bases between them. CDR1 is SGDLS, CDR2 YYNGEE, per germline. This CDR3 spans 14 amino acids. CDR3 coding DNA: TGTGCCAGCAGCGTAGTTTGGATGAACACTGAAGCTTTCTTT. Its protein product is CASSVVWMNTEAFF.

This chain uses TRBV24-1 with TRBJ2-4, with TRBD2 identical over 9 bases. Germline V gene data show CDR1 as KGHDR and CDR2 as SFDVKD. Losses at the gene ends were 9 bases for V and 1 base for J; bases not matched to a gene: 6. The CDR3 is 15 amino acids. CDR3 DNA sequence: TGTGCCACCTCCCCTAGCGGGGATGCCAAAAACATTCAGTACTTC. It translates to CATSPSGDAKNIQYF.